The clone carrying this T cell receptor (beta chain) was observed many times. This sample is part of a study of glioma-infiltrating T cells. Using RNA template, CDR3s of TCR alpha and beta were amplified with iRepertoire arm-PCR. TCRdb re-called the multiplex PCR reads with MiXCR, one entry per CDR3 protein. The sample includes tens of thousands of distinct CDR3 sequences, 40% of them seen just once. CDR1 is SGHTA and CDR2 is FQGNSA in the germline V gene. The CDR3 length is 16 residues. V lost 5 bases, J lost 0 bases, and 6 bases stayed unmatched. The sequenced sample consisted of glioma tissue, nonneoplastic brain tissue, or PBMCs (not recorded which). This TCR derives from a human donor with low-grade glioma or glioblastoma, undergoing nonglioma brain surgery, or in good health (not recorded which). This chain uses TRBV7-2 with TRBJ1-3; 8 bases are a match to TRBD1. The chain's CDR3 is CASSLGTGLSGNTIYF. CDR3 coding DNA: TGTGCCAGCAGCCTAGGGACAGGCCTCTCTGGAAACACCATATATTTT. Variable domain in full (rest from reference TRBV7-2 and TRBJ1-3): GAGVSQSPSNKVTEKGKDVELRCDPISGHTALYWYRQSLGQGLEFLIYFQGNSAPDKSGLPSDRFSAERTGGSVSTLTIQRTQQEDSAVYLCASSLGTGLSGNTIYFGEGSWLTVV.